This entry concerns a single TCR beta chain. Produced via immunoSEQ multiplex PCR; TCRdb's table is partial and in-frame only. The sample has about 140,000 clones; 65% to 85% are singletons. The entry originates in a study of blood T cell repertoires in COVID-19. Study-wide background: The United States, Italy and Spain supplied acute and convalescent COVID-19 samples.

Sequenced: peripheral blood. The receptor comes from a human donor in a cohort sampled during active COVID-19.

CDR3 bases: TGTGCCAGCAGCCCTAATGTTGGCGGAAACATTCAGTACTTC. This encodes CASSPNVGGNIQYF. The chain joins TRBV5-4 to TRBJ2-4, with D unresolved. Trimming left V 4 bases short and J 6 bases short, with 14 bases between. From germline, CDR1 is SGHNT and CDR2 YYREEE (reference sequence). The CDR3 length is 14 residues.